The 13 T cell receptor beta chains listed next were all sequenced from one sample in a study of human T cells and chemical hapten exposure. TCRdb re-analysed the RACE reads in MiXCR, keeping a single row per CDR3 protein. The sample lists approximately 50,000 distinct CDR3 sequences; around a tenth were seen once. Time point here: pre-sensitization, week 0. Treatment: therapeutic diphenylcyclopropenone sensitization with weekly scalp DPC. The total RNA was obtained from whole blood that was not fractionated. The specimen comprised whole blood, sampled in connection with sensitization to the hapten diphenylcyclopropenone (DPC). These receptors all come from a woman between 25 and 40 years old with alopecia areata. Some clones in this sample may be carry-over from other donors' samples.

In its sample, this clonotype was seen many times. The chain recombines TRBV7-3 with TRBJ1-1, with a tentative D call TRBD1 (5 bases). The germline V gene encodes CDR1 SGHTA and CDR2 FQGTGA. Trimming took 1 base from V and 4 from J, leaving 13 bases between them. The CDR3 has 15 amino acids. CDR3 in amino acids: CASSLIGAGSTEAFF. Written as DNA, the CDR3 is TGTGCCAGCAGCTTAATTGGGGCAGGTAGCACTGAAGCTTTCTTT.

The chain carries TRBV10-1 and TRBJ2-5, with D possibly being TRBD1 (5 bases). Germline values: CDR1 WNHNN, CDR2 SYGVQD (reference sequence). The CDR3 length is 13 residues. V was clipped by 4 bases and J by 3 bases, with 9 bases between them. In nucleotides, the CDR3 is TGCGCCAGCAGTGGGTCCAGGGAAGAGACCCAGTACTTC. Protein sequence: CASSGSREETQYF.

The sample holds a few counts of this clonotype. The junction departs from germline at one end; a sequencing error may be responsible. This rearrangement joins TRBV29-1 to TRBJ1-3; possibly TRBD1 for D (5 bases). CDR3 length: 13 residues. In germline, CDR1 is SQVTM, CDR2 ANQGSEA. The CDR3 here is CSVQDSSGNTIYF. CDR3 DNA sequence: TGCAGCGTTCAAGACAGCTCTGGAAACACCATATATTTT.

In its sample, this clonotype was seen many times. This sequence joins TRBV4-3 and TRBJ2-7; 7 bases match TRBD1. V shed 1 base and J 7 bases; nucleotides not matched to a gene: 4. Germline-derived CDR1 and CDR2 are LGHNA and YSLEER. The CDR3 runs to 13 residues. The DNA of the CDR3 is TGCGCCAGCAGCCAAGGACAGGGTAGGGAGCAGTACTTC. Protein product: CASSQGQGREQYF.

Details on this clonotype: One end of the junction is discordant with germline, which a read error may explain. J is TRBJ1-4 and V is TRBV9; 7 bases agree with TRBD1. Germline V gene data show CDR1 as SGDLS and CDR2 as YYNGEE. The CDR3 loop spans 14 amino acids. For the CDR3, the DNA is TGTACCAGCAGCGGGACAGCTACTAATGAAAAACTGTTTTTT. This encodes CTSSGTATNEKLFF.

The count of this clonotype is one. A much more abundant neighbour one base away suggests this may be a read error. The V call is TRBV5-1, the J call TRBJ1-4; D is undetermined. Germline assignment: CDR1 SGHRS and CDR2 YFSETQ. The CDR3 consists of 14 residues. The V gene lost 7 bases and the J gene lost 6 bases, with 16 bases spanning the gap. CDR3 amino acids: CASGVVGADEKLFF. CDR3 sequence (DNA): TGCGCCAGCGGAGTGGTGGGCGCCGATGAAAAACTGTTTTTT.

This chain links TRBV4-2 with TRBJ2-5; D possibly corresponds to TRBD1 (6 bases). Germline assignment: CDR1 LGHNA and CDR2 YNFKEQ. Trimming stripped 0 bases from V and 4 bases from J, with 18 bases between. The CDR3 length is 17 residues. The CDR3, as DNA: TGTGCCAGCAGCCAAGATCAGGCAGGGGAAGAGGGAGAGACCCAGTACTTC. Amino acids: CASSQDQAGEEGETQYF.

This clonotype turned up a few times. The chain couples TRBV6-2 or TRBV6-3 to TRBJ1-1; D possibly corresponds to TRBD1 (5 bases). This CDR3 comprises 12 residues. Germline CDR1 and CDR2: MNHEY and SVGEGT. The V gene lost 10 bases and the J gene lost 3 bases, with 12 bases spanning the gap. The CDR3 spells CAIQGWDTEAFF. CDR3 nucleotides: TGTGCCATCCAGGGATGGGACACTGAAGCTTTCTTT.

The table lists this clonotype with a few counts. The V and J genes are TRBV12-3 or TRBV12-4 and TRBJ1-6; 9 nucleotides agree with TRBD1. Trimming at V came to 5 bases and at J to 11 bases, leaving 7 bases not matched to a gene. This CDR3 comprises 14 residues. In DNA, the CDR3 is TGTGCCAGCAGTACCAACAGGGGGCGGACACCCCTCCACTTT. The encoded protein is CASSTNRGRTPLHF.

CDR3 sequence reads: CASSLASGISYNEQFF. The DNA of the CDR3 is TGCGCCAGCAGCTTGGCCTCGGGGATTTCCTACAATGAGCAGTTCTTC. The V and J genes are TRBV5-1 and TRBJ2-1; weak D call: TRBD2 (5 bases). From germline, CDR1 is SGHRS and CDR2 YFSETQ. V dropped 0 bases and J dropped 1 base, with 11 bases sitting between them. There are 16 residues in the CDR3.

The chain links TRBV7-2 to TRBJ2-5, with 7 bases that match TRBD1. This CDR3 contains 18 residues. From germline, CDR1 is SGHTA and CDR2 FQGNSA. V lost 5 bases, J lost 4 bases, and 19 bases stayed unmatched. The CDR3 reads CASSPRSGGRGQGETQYF. Written as DNA, the CDR3 is TGTGCCAGCAGCCCACGGAGTGGGGGAAGGGGGCAAGGAGAGACCCAGTACTTC.

This clonotype was detected only a few times. The chain joins TRBV6-5 to TRBJ1-2; 7 bases align to TRBD1. Germline V lookup: CDR1 MNHEY, CDR2 SVGAGI. The V gene end was trimmed by 6 bases and the J gene end by 2 bases; junction bases not matched to a gene: 3. The CDR3 is made up of 13 amino acids. The CDR3 sequence: CASRMGQNYGYTF. The CDR3 DNA reads TGTGCCAGCAGAATGGGACAGAACTATGGCTACACCTTC.

This clonotype was detected a few times. The chain couples TRBV7-8 to TRBJ2-3, with 13 nucleotides matching TRBD2. CDR1 and CDR2 from the germline V gene are SGHVS and FQNEAQ. This CDR3 has 19 amino acids. V lost 4 bases to trimming and J lost 6 bases; unmatched junction nucleotides: 16. The CDR3 DNA is TGTGCCAGCAGCTACCCGACATATGGACTAGCGGGGGCCCTGGATACGCAGTATTTT. It translates to CASSYPTYGLAGALDTQYF.